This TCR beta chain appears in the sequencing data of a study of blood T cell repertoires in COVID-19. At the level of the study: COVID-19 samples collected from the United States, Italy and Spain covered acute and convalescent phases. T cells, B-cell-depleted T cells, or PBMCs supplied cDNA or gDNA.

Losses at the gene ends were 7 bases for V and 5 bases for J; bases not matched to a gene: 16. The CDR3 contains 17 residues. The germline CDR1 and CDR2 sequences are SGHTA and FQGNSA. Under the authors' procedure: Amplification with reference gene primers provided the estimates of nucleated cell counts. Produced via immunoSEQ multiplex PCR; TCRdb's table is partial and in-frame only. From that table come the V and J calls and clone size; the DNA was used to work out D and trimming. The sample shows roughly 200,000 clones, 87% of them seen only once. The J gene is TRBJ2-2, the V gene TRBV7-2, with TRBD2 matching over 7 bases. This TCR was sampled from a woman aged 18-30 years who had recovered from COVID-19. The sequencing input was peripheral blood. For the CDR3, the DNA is TGTGCCAGCAACCGAAGAGCGGGACTCGGCGTTACCGGGGAGCTGTTTTTT. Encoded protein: CASNRRAGLGVTGELFF.